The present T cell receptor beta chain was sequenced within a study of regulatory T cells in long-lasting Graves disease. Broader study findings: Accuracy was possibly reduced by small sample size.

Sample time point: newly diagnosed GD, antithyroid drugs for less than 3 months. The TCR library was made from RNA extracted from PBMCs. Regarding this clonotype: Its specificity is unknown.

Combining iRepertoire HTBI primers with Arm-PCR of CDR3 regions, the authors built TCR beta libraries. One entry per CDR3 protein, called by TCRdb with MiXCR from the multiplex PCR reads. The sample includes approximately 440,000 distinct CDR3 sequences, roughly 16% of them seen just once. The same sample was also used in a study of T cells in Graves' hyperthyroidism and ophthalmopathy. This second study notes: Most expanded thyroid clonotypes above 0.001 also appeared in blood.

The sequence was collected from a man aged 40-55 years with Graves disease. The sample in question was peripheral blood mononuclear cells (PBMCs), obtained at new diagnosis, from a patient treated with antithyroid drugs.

The CDR3 region has the DNA TGTGCCAGTAGTACGTGGTTGGGGGAGCAGTACTTC. Translation gives CASSTWLGEQYF. The chain couples TRBV19 to TRBJ2-7, with D hard to call. V was clipped by 4 bases and J by 7 bases, with 11 bases between them. Germline-derived CDR1 and CDR2 are LNHDA and SQIVND (reference sequence). This CDR3 has 12 amino acids. Supplemented by reference TRBV19 and TRBJ2-7, the full variable domain reads DGGITQSPKYLFRKEGQNVTLSCEQNLNHDAMYWYRQDPGQGLRLIYYSQIVNDFQKGDIAEGYSVSREKKESFPLTVTSAQKNPTAFYLCASSTWLGEQYFGPGTRLTVT.